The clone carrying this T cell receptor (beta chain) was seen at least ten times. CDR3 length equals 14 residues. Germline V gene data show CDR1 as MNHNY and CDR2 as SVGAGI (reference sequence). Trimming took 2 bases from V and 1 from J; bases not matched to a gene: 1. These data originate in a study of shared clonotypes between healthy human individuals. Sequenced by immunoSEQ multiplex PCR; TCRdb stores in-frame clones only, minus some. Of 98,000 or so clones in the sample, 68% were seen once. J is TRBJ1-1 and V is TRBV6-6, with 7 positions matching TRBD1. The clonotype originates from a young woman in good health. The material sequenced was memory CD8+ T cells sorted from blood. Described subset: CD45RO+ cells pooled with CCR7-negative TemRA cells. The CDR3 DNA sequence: TGTGCCAGCAGTTACACAGGGGAGAACACTGAAGCTTTCTTT. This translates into CASSYTGENTEAFF.